The clone carrying this T cell receptor (beta chain) was observed a single time. The antigen is undetermined. This specimen comes from a study of tumor-infiltrating lymphocytes in primary liver carcinoma. Overall study: The patients comprised men and women between the ages of 30 and 69 years.

cDNA specific to TCR beta was made from 500 ng of total RNA, with a constant-region primer employed for priming. Libraries for TCR beta were built through three nested multiplex PCR rounds, which together made up a slightly modified ARM-PCR procedure. Investigators reported that the first two PCR rounds, at 10 to 11 cycles each, used TRBV1-TRBV30 forward primers with a C-beta reverse primer. A single record per CDR3 protein comes from TCRdb applying MiXCR to the multiplex PCR reads. The sample contains over 75,000 distinct CDR3 sequences, roughly 70% of which appear only once. Findings and caveats of the study: Reduced overlap was seen in tumor-adjacent and tumor-blood pairs versus tumor region pairs. A significantly higher top-250-clone fraction was recorded for tumors than for blood (p = 0.039).

Trimming shortened V by 8 bases and J by 5 bases, and 19 bases separated the two germline ends. This CDR3 is 15 amino acids long. Germline V CDR1 and CDR2: MNHEY, SVGAGI. Unsorted bulk tissue (roughly 19-31 mg) underwent RNA and DNA co-extraction. V and J are TRBV6-5 and TRBJ1-5, with a possible D match to TRBD1 (6 bases). The sequence came from a man aged 40-49 years with primary liver carcinoma and hepatitis B virus infection. The sample consisted of tumor-adjacent normal liver tissue. The CDR3 DNA reads TGTGCCAGCTGGGACAAGGCAGGAGGCGATCAGCCCCAGCATTTT. It yields the protein CASWDKAGGDQPQHF.